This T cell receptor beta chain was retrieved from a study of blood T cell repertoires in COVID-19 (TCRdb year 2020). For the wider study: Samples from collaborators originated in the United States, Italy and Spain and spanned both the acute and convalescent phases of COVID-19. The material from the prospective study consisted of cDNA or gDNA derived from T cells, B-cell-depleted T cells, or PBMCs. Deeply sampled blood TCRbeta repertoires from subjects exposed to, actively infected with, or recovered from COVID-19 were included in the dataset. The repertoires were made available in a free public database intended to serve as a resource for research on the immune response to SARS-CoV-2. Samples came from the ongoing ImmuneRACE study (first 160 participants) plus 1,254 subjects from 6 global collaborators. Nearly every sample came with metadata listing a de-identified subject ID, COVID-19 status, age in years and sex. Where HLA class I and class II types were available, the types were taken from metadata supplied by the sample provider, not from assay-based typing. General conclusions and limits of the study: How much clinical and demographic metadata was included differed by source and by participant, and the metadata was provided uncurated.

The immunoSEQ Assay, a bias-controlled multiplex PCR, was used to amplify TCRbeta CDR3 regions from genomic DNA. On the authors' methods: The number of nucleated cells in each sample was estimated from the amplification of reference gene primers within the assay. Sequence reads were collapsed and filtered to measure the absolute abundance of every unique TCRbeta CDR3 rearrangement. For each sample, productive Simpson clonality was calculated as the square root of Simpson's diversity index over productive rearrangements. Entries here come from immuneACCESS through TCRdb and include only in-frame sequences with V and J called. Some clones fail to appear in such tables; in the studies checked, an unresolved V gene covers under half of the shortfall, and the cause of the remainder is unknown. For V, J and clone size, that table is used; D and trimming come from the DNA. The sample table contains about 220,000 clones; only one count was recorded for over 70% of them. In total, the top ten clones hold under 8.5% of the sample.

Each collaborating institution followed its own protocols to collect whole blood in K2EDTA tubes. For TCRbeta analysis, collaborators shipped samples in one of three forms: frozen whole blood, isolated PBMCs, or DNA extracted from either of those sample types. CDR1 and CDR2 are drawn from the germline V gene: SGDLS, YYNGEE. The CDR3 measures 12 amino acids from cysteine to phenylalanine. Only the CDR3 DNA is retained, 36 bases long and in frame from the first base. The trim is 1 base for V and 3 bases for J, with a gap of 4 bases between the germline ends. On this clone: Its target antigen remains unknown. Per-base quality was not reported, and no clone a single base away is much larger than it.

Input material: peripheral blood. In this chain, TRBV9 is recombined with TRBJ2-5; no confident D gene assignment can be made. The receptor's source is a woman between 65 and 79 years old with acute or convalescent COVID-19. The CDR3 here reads CASSVREETQYF. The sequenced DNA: TGTGCCAGCAGCGTAAGAGAAGAGACCCAGTACTTC.